The present T cell receptor (beta chain) was sequenced within a study of cytomegalovirus exposure and HLA in healthy donors. The germline CDR1 and CDR2 sequences are MNHNY and SVGAGI (reference sequence). The CDR3 is 12 residues long. V was clipped by 8 bases and J by 5 bases, with 12 bases between them. The PCR was carried out with 60 Vbeta primers and 13 Jbeta primers. Assay: immunoSEQ multiplex PCR; the TCRdb copy retains only in-frame clones and omits some. Of 150,000 to 180,000 clones listed, around 80% are singletons. The chain links TRBV6-6 to TRBJ1-1; D gene unclear. Material: PBMCs. This receptor was identified in a woman aged 40 to 49 in good health and CMV-seronegative. The CDR3 reads CASFGGETEAFF. The CDR3 nucleotides read TGTGCCAGCTTTGGCGGGGAGACTGAAGCTTTCTTT.